This TCR beta chain originates from a study of T cells in Graves' hyperthyroidism and ophthalmopathy. Hyperthyroidism patients were newly diagnosed, had disease duration under 2 months, and were aged 18 to 65 years. TCR beta CDR3 sequences were amplified from RNA transcripts. When the TCR CDR3 underwent first-round RT-PCR, the HTBI primer set was used. TCRdb called the multiplex PCR reads again in MiXCR, with one record for every CDR3 protein. Here the sample spans approximately 640,000 distinct CDR3 sequences, around a sixth being singletons. This clonotype was counted at least ten times. CDR1 is SNHLY, CDR2 FYNNEI, per germline. The CDR3 has 16 amino acids. V dropped 5 bases and J dropped 7; count of bases not matched to a gene: 10.

The source material was blood. This sequence joins TRBV2 and TRBJ2-1; 11 bases are a match to TRBD2. This TCR was recovered from a man aged 45-65 years with Graves' hyperthyroidism. This CDR3 is CASSPLSGRGGNEQFF. The CDR3 region has the DNA TGTGCCAGCAGTCCCCTTAGCGGGAGGGGAGGAAATGAGCAGTTCTTC. Full variable domain (outside the CDR3, taken from reference TRBV2 and TRBJ2-1): EPEVTQTPSHQVTQMGQEVILRCVPISNHLYFYWYRQILGQKVEFLVSFYNNEISEKSEIFDDQFSVERPDGSNFTLKIRSTKLEDSAMYFCASSPLSGRGGNEQFFGPGTRLTVL.